This TCR beta chain was obtained from a study of CD8 T cells in Susac syndrome. The authors reverse transcribed about 0.5 to 1 ug RNA with random hexamers. Multiplex immunoSEQ PCR targeted 54 Vbeta and 13 Jbeta TCR beta segments. Via MiXCR, TCRdb re-called the immunoSEQ multiplex PCR reads, giving one row per CDR3 protein. Here the sample spans approximately 160,000 distinct CDR3 sequences, roughly 95% being singletons. The germline gives CDR1 DFQATT, CDR2 SNEGSKA (reference sequence). Trimming removed 3 bases from V and 5 bases from J; junction bases left unmatched: 11. This CDR3 has 15 amino acids. CD8+ and CD4+ blood T cells underwent TCR beta sequencing.

This receptor was identified in a human donor with Susac syndrome. J is TRBJ2-5 and V is TRBV20-1; 8 nucleotides line up with TRBD1. The sample was CD4+ T cells from PBMCs. This CDR3 is CSARTRTGRAETQYF. The CDR3 coding sequence is TGCAGTGCTAGGACCCGGACAGGGCGAGCGGAGACCCAGTACTTC.